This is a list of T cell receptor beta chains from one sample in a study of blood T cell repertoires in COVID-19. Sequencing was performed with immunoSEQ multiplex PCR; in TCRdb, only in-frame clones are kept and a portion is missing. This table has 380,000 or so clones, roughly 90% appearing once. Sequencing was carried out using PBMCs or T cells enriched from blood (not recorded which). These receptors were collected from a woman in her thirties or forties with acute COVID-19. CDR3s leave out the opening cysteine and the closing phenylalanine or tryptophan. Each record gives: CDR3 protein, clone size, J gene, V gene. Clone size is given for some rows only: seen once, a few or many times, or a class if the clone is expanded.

CDR3aa: ARSPTTSGGAVGTQY
abundance: NA
j_gene: TRBJ2-5
v_gene: TRBV5-3

CDR3aa: SVTGSSFEKLF
abundance: NA
j_gene: TRBJ1-4
v_gene: TRBV29-1

CDR3aa: ASSISGVSNQPQH
abundance: NA
j_gene: TRBJ1-5
v_gene: TRBV19

CDR3aa: ASSLQGADYGYT
abundance: NA
j_gene: TRBJ1-2
v_gene: TRBV5-4

CDR3aa: ASSFQGRGDTGELF
abundance: NA
j_gene: TRBJ2-2
v_gene: TRBV5-1

CDR3aa: ASSPGRSGGAQETQY
abundance: NA
j_gene: TRBJ2-5
v_gene: TRBV7-9

CDR3aa: ASSQDRTGHSGNTIY
abundance: NA
j_gene: TRBJ1-3
v_gene: TRBV4-1

CDR3aa: ASSTTRQGLLGYT
abundance: NA
j_gene: TRBJ1-2
v_gene: TRBV19

CDR3aa: ASSLSGNSPLH
abundance: NA
j_gene: TRBJ1-6
v_gene: TRBV7-9

CDR3aa: ATSRVGDSLEAF
abundance: few
j_gene: TRBJ1-1
v_gene: TRBV15

CDR3aa: ASSQPGQGRGTEAF
abundance: NA
j_gene: TRBJ1-1
v_gene: TRBV3-1/TRBV3-2

CDR3aa: AWSVDKNYEQY
abundance: NA
j_gene: TRBJ2-7
v_gene: TRBV30

CDR3aa: ASSPGQVNTGELF
abundance: NA
j_gene: TRBJ2-2
v_gene: TRBV18

CDR3aa: ASSPGGTQPQH
abundance: NA
j_gene: TRBJ1-5
v_gene: TRBV5-4

CDR3aa: ASSMGGATDTQY
abundance: NA
j_gene: TRBJ2-3
v_gene: TRBV27

CDR3aa: ASSVGRENYGYT
abundance: NA
j_gene: TRBJ1-2
v_gene: TRBV9

CDR3aa: ASSSISGGAHEQY
abundance: NA
j_gene: TRBJ2-7
v_gene: TRBV11-2

CDR3aa: ASSEASYSYEQY
abundance: NA
j_gene: TRBJ2-7
v_gene: TRBV6-1

CDR3aa: AWSSRFNIQY
abundance: few
j_gene: TRBJ2-4
v_gene: TRBV30

CDR3aa: ASSLAGVSTDTQY
abundance: NA
j_gene: TRBJ2-3
v_gene: TRBV5-1

CDR3aa: ASSGGGLSTDTQY
abundance: NA
j_gene: TRBJ2-3
v_gene: TRBV2

CDR3aa: ASSQARTSASGELF
abundance: NA
j_gene: TRBJ2-2
v_gene: TRBV3-1/TRBV3-2

CDR3aa: ASSGPRTSGYEQY
abundance: NA
j_gene: TRBJ2-7
v_gene: TRBV6-2/TRBV6-3

CDR3aa: ASSPAGGAPHGYT
abundance: NA
j_gene: TRBJ1-2
v_gene: TRBV27

CDR3aa: ASSPHRDSPRNSNQPQH
abundance: NA
j_gene: TRBJ1-5
v_gene: TRBV13

CDR3aa: ATSDAGESDTQY
abundance: NA
j_gene: TRBJ2-3
v_gene: TRBV24-1

CDR3aa: ASSLDGRGDNQPQH
abundance: NA
j_gene: TRBJ1-5
v_gene: TRBV5-1

CDR3aa: ASSRGTEAF
abundance: NA
j_gene: TRBJ1-1
v_gene: TRBV7-8

CDR3aa: ASYPDTTPYEQY
abundance: NA
j_gene: TRBJ2-7
v_gene: TRBV5-1

CDR3aa: ASSSDRYEQY
abundance: NA
j_gene: TRBJ2-7
v_gene: TRBV11-2

CDR3aa: SVDRQAQHGYT
abundance: NA
j_gene: TRBJ1-2
v_gene: TRBV29-1

CDR3aa: ASSLQAQGANTEAF
abundance: NA
j_gene: TRBJ1-1
v_gene: TRBV5-1

CDR3aa: ASSPNRDYTQY
abundance: NA
j_gene: TRBJ2-3
v_gene: TRBV18

CDR3aa: ASSFTSSYEQY
abundance: once
j_gene: TRBJ2-7
v_gene: TRBV11-2

CDR3aa: ASRFRTGTNEKLF
abundance: NA
j_gene: TRBJ1-4
v_gene: TRBV5-5

CDR3aa: ASQNRGGSEKLF
abundance: NA
j_gene: TRBJ1-4
v_gene: TRBV5-1

CDR3aa: ASSSTGRAGEQY
abundance: NA
j_gene: TRBJ2-7
v_gene: TRBV14

CDR3aa: ASSKGLGQRRFQKLF
abundance: few
j_gene: TRBJ1-4
v_gene: TRBV21-1

CDR3aa: ASSTPARGQGFYNEQF
abundance: NA
j_gene: TRBJ2-1
v_gene: TRBV11-2

CDR3aa: ASWNRSPEAF
abundance: NA
j_gene: TRBJ1-1
v_gene: TRBV19

CDR3aa: ASSRHRS
abundance: few
j_gene: TRBJ1-1
v_gene: TRBV21-1

CDR3aa: ASSPGQSAGGELF
abundance: NA
j_gene: TRBJ2-2
v_gene: TRBV5-1

CDR3aa: ASSLGQFWPEAF
abundance: NA
j_gene: TRBJ1-1
v_gene: TRBV28

CDR3aa: ASSVDHTYGYT
abundance: NA
j_gene: TRBJ1-2
v_gene: TRBV9

CDR3aa: ATSREAGASAYEQY
abundance: NA
j_gene: TRBJ2-7
v_gene: TRBV15

CDR3aa: ASSYSGGPQETQY
abundance: NA
j_gene: TRBJ2-5
v_gene: TRBV11-3

CDR3aa: ASSDGGPGNTIY
abundance: NA
j_gene: TRBJ1-3
v_gene: TRBV6-1

CDR3aa: ASALEGTEAF
abundance: few
j_gene: TRBJ1-1
v_gene: TRBV12-5

CDR3aa: ASSLEQGGNEQF
abundance: NA
j_gene: TRBJ2-1
v_gene: TRBV5-1

CDR3aa: ATSDPSGGFYTGELF
abundance: NA
j_gene: TRBJ2-2
v_gene: TRBV24-1

CDR3aa: ASTGRGNTEAF
abundance: NA
j_gene: TRBJ1-1
v_gene: TRBV6-5

CDR3aa: ASSSQFGTGTYEQY
abundance: NA
j_gene: TRBJ2-7
v_gene: TRBV19

CDR3aa: ASSIWGTDYQPQH
abundance: NA
j_gene: TRBJ1-5
v_gene: TRBV19

CDR3aa: ASSQDYRRSSGGAETQY
abundance: NA
j_gene: TRBJ2-5
v_gene: TRBV4-2